This is a list of T cell receptor beta chains from one sample in a study of STAT5B mutations in CD4+ large granular lymphocyte leukemia. Some clones are missing from TCRdb's copy, which holds only in-frame ones; the method was immunoSEQ multiplex PCR. This repertoire shows around 34,000 clones, over 80% found once; its top ten account for about 4.6%. The sample taken for sequencing was CD4+ T cells from blood buffy coats. Receptors originate from a human donor in good health. Both conserved end residues are part of each CDR3. Each record gives: CDR3 DNA, CDR3 protein, clone size, D gene, J gene, V gene. The D gene is left open where the match is weak. Rows give clone size only sometimes, using once, few, many, or a class for an expanded clone.

DNA: TGTGCCAGCAGCTTCTGGACAGGGGGCCCCCTACAGCCCCAGCATTTT; CDR3: CASSFWTGGPLQPQHF; size: NA; D: TRBD1; J: TRBJ1-5; V: TRBV7-9
DNA: TGTGCCAGCAGCCAAAGCGTGGCCGGGGAGCTGTTTTTT; CDR3: CASSQSVAGELFF; size: NA; D: NA; J: TRBJ2-2; V: TRBV11-2
DNA: TGTGCCAGCAGCTTCCCGGGAGTTCCAGAGACCCAGTACTTC; CDR3: CASSFPGVPETQYF; size: NA; D: NA; J: TRBJ2-5; V: TRBV5-6
DNA: TGTGCCAGCAGCTCGCAACAAGGGACTAGCGGGAAGAATGAGCAGTTCTTC; CDR3: CASSSQQGTSGKNEQFF; size: NA; D: TRBD2; J: TRBJ2-1; V: TRBV7-3
DNA: TGTGCCAGCAGTTTATGGGGCTCTGGGGCCAACGTCCTGACTTTC; CDR3: CASSLWGSGANVLTF; size: NA; D: NA; J: TRBJ2-6; V: TRBV27
DNA: TGTGCCTGGAGTCGCAGAATGCAAGAGACCCAGTACTTC; CDR3: CAWSRRMQETQYF; size: few; D: NA; J: TRBJ2-5; V: TRBV30
DNA: TGTGCCAGCAGCCAGACGACTAGCGGGAGGGGCCAGGAGCAGTTCTTC; CDR3: CASSQTTSGRGQEQFF; size: NA; D: TRBD2; J: TRBJ2-1; V: TRBV7-9
DNA: TGTGCCAGCAGTTTATACGGGGACGAGCAGTACTTC; CDR3: CASSLYGDEQYF; size: NA; D: NA; J: TRBJ2-7; V: TRBV28
DNA: TGTGCCAGCAGCCGAAGGGGACTCCAAGAGACCCAGTACTTC; CDR3: CASSRRGLQETQYF; size: NA; D: NA; J: TRBJ2-5; V: TRBV11-2
DNA: TGTGCCAGCAGCCCAGCGGCTGTTAGCAATGAGCAGTTCTTC; CDR3: CASSPAAVSNEQFF; size: NA; D: NA; J: TRBJ2-1; V: TRBV7-3
DNA: TGCAGTGCTTTCCCCACGGGTGAGCAGTTCTTC; CDR3: CSAFPTGEQFF; size: NA; D: NA; J: TRBJ2-1; V: TRBV20-1
DNA: TGTGCCAGCAGGGGGACCGGGACAGGAGAAGGTGGCTACACCTTC; CDR3: CASRGTGTGEGGYTF; size: once; D: TRBD1; J: TRBJ1-2; V: TRBV5-6
DNA: TGCAGCGTTGTGGGCCCCCTAGGTGCGAACACTGAAGCTTTCTTT; CDR3: CSVVGPLGANTEAFF; size: NA; D: NA; J: TRBJ1-1; V: TRBV29-1
DNA: TGTGCCAGCAGCTTCGCTCACGTTTCGAACACCGGGGAGCTGTTTTTT; CDR3: CASSFAHVSNTGELFF; size: NA; D: NA; J: TRBJ2-2; V: TRBV7-3
DNA: TGTGCCAGCAAGGGGGGACGCGAGCAGTACTTC; CDR3: CASKGGREQYF; size: NA; D: NA; J: TRBJ2-7; V: TRBV6-1
DNA: TGTGCCAGCAGCGTAGCAGGGGACGACGAAAAACTGTTTTTT; CDR3: CASSVAGDDEKLFF; size: NA; D: NA; J: TRBJ1-4; V: TRBV9
DNA: TGTGCCAGCATCTCCGGGACAGGGAATTCACCCCTCCACTTT; CDR3: CASISGTGNSPLHF; size: once; D: TRBD1; J: TRBJ1-6; V: TRBV6-6
DNA: TGTGCCAGCAGCAGACAGGGTCGCTCTGGAAACACCATATATTTT; CDR3: CASSRQGRSGNTIYF; size: NA; D: TRBD1; J: TRBJ1-3; V: TRBV6-5
DNA: TGTGCCTGGAGTGTATTCGGGACAGTGGAGCAGCCCCAGCATTTT; CDR3: CAWSVFGTVEQPQHF; size: NA; D: TRBD1; J: TRBJ1-5; V: TRBV30
DNA: TGTGCCAGCAGTGTTTGGGATATAGGCGCAGCTTTCTTT; CDR3: CASSVWDIGAAFF; size: few; D: NA; J: TRBJ1-1; V: TRBV6-1
DNA: TGTGCCAGCAGCTTAGTTGCCGGGCCCGGTAACTATGGCTACACCTTC; CDR3: CASSLVAGPGNYGYTF; size: NA; D: NA; J: TRBJ1-2; V: TRBV7-2
DNA: TGCGCCAGCAGCTTGGTACCGGGAGTTATAGAGACCCAGTACTTC; CDR3: CASSLVPGVIETQYF; size: NA; D: NA; J: TRBJ2-5; V: TRBV5-1
DNA: TGTGCCAGCAGCTTAGCGAAGGATCAAGAGACCCAGTACTTC; CDR3: CASSLAKDQETQYF; size: NA; D: NA; J: TRBJ2-5; V: TRBV7-2
DNA: TGCGCCAGCAGCTTCAAAGGTACGCAGTATTTT; CDR3: CASSFKGTQYF; size: NA; D: NA; J: TRBJ2-3; V: TRBV5-1
DNA: TGCGCCAGCAGTGCGGGGGGCAAGACAGATACGCAGTATTTT; CDR3: CASSAGGKTDTQYF; size: NA; D: NA; J: TRBJ2-3; V: TRBV10-1
DNA: TGTGCCAGCTCACCGAACCGAGCTAACTATGGCTACACCTTC; CDR3: CASSPNRANYGYTF; size: NA; D: NA; J: TRBJ1-2; V: TRBV18
DNA: TGTGCCAGCAGTCAACTAGGAAGTAGGGAGACCCAGTACTTC; CDR3: CASSQLGSRETQYF; size: few; D: NA; J: TRBJ2-5; V: TRBV6-5
DNA: TGTGCCAGTAGTATGCGGGAGATCTACAATGAGCAGTTCTTC; CDR3: CASSMREIYNEQFF; size: once; D: TRBD2; J: TRBJ2-1; V: TRBV19
DNA: TGTGCCAGTAGTATAGCGGACGGACGGAACTATGGCTACACCTTC; CDR3: CASSIADGRNYGYTF; size: NA; D: NA; J: TRBJ1-2; V: TRBV19
DNA: TGTGCCAGCAGTTATGCCCGGAAATTGAACACCGGGGAGCTGTTTTTT; CDR3: CASSYARKLNTGELFF; size: NA; D: NA; J: TRBJ2-2; V: TRBV6-5
DNA: TGTGCCAGCAGCCGCGGACAGCTCTATGGCTACACCTTC; CDR3: CASSRGQLYGYTF; size: once; D: NA; J: TRBJ1-2; V: TRBV28
DNA: TGCGCCAGCAGCTTGATAATCGATACAGATACGCAGTATTTT; CDR3: CASSLIIDTDTQYF; size: NA; D: NA; J: TRBJ2-3; V: TRBV5-1
DNA: TGTGCCAGCAGCAGGACAGGGGAATCTTGGGGCTACACCTTC; CDR3: CASSRTGESWGYTF; size: NA; D: TRBD1; J: TRBJ1-2; V: TRBV5-6
DNA: TGTGCCAGCAGCTTAGGGTCCGGGACAGTAACCGAGACCCAGTACTTC; CDR3: CASSLGSGTVTETQYF; size: NA; D: TRBD1; J: TRBJ2-5; V: TRBV7-6
DNA: TGTGCCAGCAGCCGGGACCCGGACTATGGCTACACCTTC; CDR3: CASSRDPDYGYTF; size: few; D: NA; J: TRBJ1-2; V: TRBV9
DNA: TGTGCCAGTATAGCGGGAGGAGGAAATGAGCAGTTCTTC; CDR3: CASIAGGGNEQFF; size: NA; D: TRBD2; J: TRBJ2-1; V: TRBV19
DNA: TGTGCCAGCACCTGGACTAGCGGAGCCCCCAGGGAGCTGTTTTTT; CDR3: CASTWTSGAPRELFF; size: NA; D: TRBD2; J: TRBJ2-2; V: TRBV27
DNA: TGTGCCAGCAGCTTAGGAGGGACAGGGGCTCAGCCCCAGCATTTT; CDR3: CASSLGGTGAQPQHF; size: NA; D: TRBD1; J: TRBJ1-5; V: TRBV11-2
DNA: TGTGCCAGCAGCTTTGTCACTGAAGCTTTCTTT; CDR3: CASSFVTEAFF; size: NA; D: NA; J: TRBJ1-1; V: TRBV7-8
DNA: TGTGCCAGCACTGGACAGGGGGCGAGCACTGAAGCTTTCTTT; CDR3: CASTGQGASTEAFF; size: NA; D: TRBD1; J: TRBJ1-1; V: TRBV6-1
DNA: TGCGCCAGCAGCCCAGGGGGAGATTTAACTGAAAAACTGTTTTTT; CDR3: CASSPGGDLTEKLFF; size: NA; D: TRBD1; J: TRBJ1-4; V: TRBV5-1
DNA: TGTGCCAGCAGTTTGGGGAGGAACTATGGCTACACCTTC; CDR3: CASSLGRNYGYTF; size: NA; D: NA; J: TRBJ1-2; V: TRBV28
DNA: TGTGCCAGCAGAAGGGAAATCTCCAGCTCCTACGAGCAGTACTTC; CDR3: CASRREISSSYEQYF; size: NA; D: NA; J: TRBJ2-7; V: TRBV6-5
DNA: TGTGCCAGCACCTGGTATGAAGGGAACACTGAAGCTTTCTTT; CDR3: CASTWYEGNTEAFF; size: NA; D: NA; J: TRBJ1-1; V: TRBV7-2
DNA: TGTGCCAGCAGCGGGGACAGCTATGGCTACACCTTC; CDR3: CASSGDSYGYTF; size: few; D: TRBD1; J: TRBJ1-2; V: TRBV2
DNA: TGTGCCTGGAGAGCAGGGGCCAAATCTAAAGCTTTCTTT; CDR3: CAWRAGAKSKAFF; size: NA; D: NA; J: TRBJ1-1; V: TRBV30
DNA: TGTGCCAGCAGCGCCCGGGACAGACCCTCTACGCAGCAGTACTTC; CDR3: CASSARDRPSTQQYF; size: NA; D: TRBD1; J: TRBJ2-7; V: TRBV9
DNA: TGTGCCAGCAGTCACAGGCCACCTAACACCGGGGAGCTGTTTTTT; CDR3: CASSHRPPNTGELFF; size: NA; D: NA; J: TRBJ2-2; V: TRBV6-6
DNA: TGTGCCAGCTCAAAACGGGAGCAAACGCAGTTCTTC; CDR3: CASSKREQTQFF; size: NA; D: NA; J: TRBJ2-1; V: TRBV18
DNA: TGCAGCGTTCGGGGGGAGACCCAGTACTTC; CDR3: CSVRGETQYF; size: once; D: NA; J: TRBJ2-5; V: TRBV29-1